Described below is a single T cell receptor (beta chain) sequence and its context. Its antigen is undetermined. The validation cohort, a group of 130 or so subjects, included the donors and was separate from the approximately 650-subject first cohort. V trimming: 0 bases; J trimming: 5 bases; junction bases outside the gene matches: 10. The CDR3 covers 16 residues. CDR1 and CDR2 from the germline V gene are SGDLS and YYNGEE. The data stem from a study of cytomegalovirus exposure and HLA in healthy donors. Findings and limits, study-wide: In the 95 to 150 validation repertoires, a later analysis found that first-cohort TCR clusters tended to co-occur.

The protocol was immunoSEQ multiplex PCR, while the TCRdb copy is restricted to in-frame clones and leaves out a portion. There are approximately 130,000 clones in the sample; roughly 90% occur only once, and under 2% lies in the top ten. The source material was PBMCs. The receptor's source is a woman aged 18-29 years in good health and CMV-seronegative. This chain connects TRBV9 to TRBJ2-5, with 7 bases matching TRBD2. In DNA, the CDR3 is TGTGCCAGCAGCGTAGACGGGGGAGGGCCACGGGAGACCCAGTACTTC. Protein: CASSVDGGGPRETQYF.